Below, 15 T cell receptor beta chains from the same sample are listed, as sequenced in a study of CD8 T cells in ankylosing spondylitis. In TCRdb, the 5' RACE reads were re-called with MiXCR into one record per CDR3 protein. The sample has some 54,000 distinct CDR3 sequences, approximately 8% seen once. Sequencing input: blood, either unsorted or a sorted T cell fraction (not recorded which). Source of these receptors: a female donor with ankylosing spondylitis or in good health (not recorded which).

This clonotype has a count of ten or more. The genes are TRBV6-2 or TRBV6-3 and TRBJ1-3, with D unclear. The CDR3 totals 17 residues. Trimming took 7 bases from V and 0 from J, leaving 19 bases between them. From germline, CDR1 is MNHEY and CDR2 SVGEGT. CDR3 coding DNA: TGTGCCAGCATCAAAAGCGACGCCTATTACTCTGGAAACACCATATATTTT. It specifies CASIKSDAYYSGNTIYF.

In its sample, this clonotype was seen many times. The genes are TRBV29-1 and TRBJ2-2; D remains ambiguous. CDR3 length equals 11 residues. Deletions cut 6 bases from V and 6 bases from J, with 8 bases between. Germline V gene data show CDR1 as SQVTM and CDR2 as ANQGSEA. CDR3 protein: CSVLGPGELFF. CDR3 bases: TGCAGCGTCTTGGGTCCCGGGGAGCTGTTTTTT.

This clonotype was counted many times. The chain employs TRBV20-1 and TRBJ2-2; 9 positions agree with TRBD1. Germline lookup yields CDR1 DFQATT and CDR2 SNEGSKA (reference sequence). The CDR3 is 15 residues long. The trim removed 0 bases at V and 5 bases at J, leaving 4 bases unmatched. The CDR3 bases are TGCAGTGCTAGAGATACGGGACAGGGAACCGGGGAGCTGTTTTTT. Residues: CSARDTGQGTGELFF.

This clonotype was seen more than once but under ten times. This chain connects TRBV7-2 to TRBJ1-2; D call uncertain. The ends were cut back, 5 bases at V and 8 bases at J, with 18 bases in the middle. The CDR3 consists of 14 residues. Germline V CDR1 and CDR2: SGHTA, FQGNSA. The CDR3 sequence is CASSLNERWRGYTF. CDR3 nucleotides: TGTGCCAGCAGCCTTAATGAAAGGTGGCGCGGCTACACCTTC.

This clonotype was detected many times. A read error may account for a junction end that differs from germline. The gene calls are TRBV12-3 or TRBV12-4 and TRBJ2-5; maybe TRBD2 (5 bases). The CDR3 has 12 amino acids. DNA of the CDR3: TGTGCCAGCTCATCATGGGGAGCGGATTGGATGTTC. This translates into CASSSWGADWMF.

This clonotype came up a few times. The chain is built from TRBV7-9 and TRBJ2-1; D is unresolved. Looked up from germline, CDR1 is SEHNR and CDR2 is FQNEAQ (reference sequence). V was shortened by 0 bases and J by 6 bases, with 12 bases between the two germline ends. The CDR3 consists of 15 residues. The CDR3 loop is CASSLAVLVGNEQFF. The CDR3 DNA sequence: TGTGCCAGCAGCTTAGCAGTTCTAGTCGGCAATGAGCAGTTCTTC.

The rearrangement joins TRBV20-1 to TRBJ2-7, with D tentatively TRBD1 (5 bases). CDR3 size: 12 residues. Germline V gene sequence: CDR1 DFQATT, CDR2 SNEGSKA (reference sequence). V dropped 1 base and J dropped 3 bases, with 7 bases sitting between them. CDR3 in DNA: TGCAGTGCTAGAGGGGGCCTCTACGAGCAGTACGTC. Its protein product is CSARGGLYEQYV.

There are many counts of this clonotype. The chain uses TRBV10-3 and TRBJ2-7, with 10 bases fitting TRBD1. CDR3 length equals 13 residues. The junction had 4 bases not matched to a gene; V was cut back by 5 bases and J by 6 bases. CDR1 and CDR2 (germline): ENHRY, SYGVKD. The CDR3 is CAISMTGGVEQYF. The CDR3 DNA sequence: TGTGCCATCAGTATGACAGGGGGCGTCGAGCAGTACTTC.

This clonotype was counted many times. V gene TRBV28 combines with J gene TRBJ1-1; D ambiguous. Trimming left V 5 bases short and J 3 bases short, with 13 bases between. The germline gives CDR1 MDHEN, CDR2 SYDVKM. The CDR3 sequence is 14 residues long. CDR3 region: CASSAPGRYTEAFF. The DNA of the CDR3 is TGTGCCAGCAGTGCCCCCGGACGGTACACTGAAGCTTTCTTT.

This clonotype showed up many times. The chain employs TRBV12-3 or TRBV12-4 and TRBJ1-1; D gene uncertain. V was trimmed by 1 base and J by 2 bases, leaving 8 bases between them. The length of the CDR3 is 14 residues. CDR3 protein: CASSLGHANTEAFF. The CDR3 DNA follows: TGTGCCAGCAGTTTAGGACACGCTAACACTGAAGCTTTCTTT.

This chain connects TRBV20-1 to TRBJ1-1, with 8 bases identical to TRBD1. Germline loops: CDR1 DFQATT, CDR2 SNEGSKA (reference sequence). The length of the CDR3 is 10 residues. The J segment lost 10 bases and the V segment lost 5 bases, leaving 3 bases of the junction unmatched. The CDR3, as DNA: TGCAGTGCTCGTCAGGGGGCAGCTTTCTTT. This gives the protein CSARQGAAFF.

This clonotype was seen at least ten times. The rearrangement joins TRBV7-6 to TRBJ2-2, with D unresolved. Trimming removed 3 bases at V and 7 bases at J, with 9 bases between. CDR1 is SGHVS, CDR2 FNYEAQ, per germline. The CDR3 is 13 residues long. The CDR3 DNA reads as TGTGCCAGCAGCTTCGTCCCCAACGGGGAGCTGTTTTTT. Its protein product is CASSFVPNGELFF.

The table lists this clonotype with many counts. This chain uses TRBV15 with TRBJ1-2, with 8 bases that match TRBD1. Germline assignment: CDR1 LNHNV and CDR2 YYDKDF (reference sequence). This CDR3 region has 14 residues. With 6 bases clipped from V and 2 bases from J, the junction kept 5 bases outside the gene matches. The CDR3 loop is CATSTDRANYGYTF. The CDR3, as DNA: TGTGCCACCAGTACGGACAGGGCAAACTATGGCTACACCTTC.

This clonotype was counted many times. The chain recombines TRBV4-1 with TRBJ1-2; D is possibly TRBD1 (6 bases). Trimming took off 4 bases at V and 0 bases at J, with 15 bases between the two ends. This CDR3 contains 16 residues. Germline V lookup: CDR1 MGHRA, CDR2 YSYEKL. The CDR3 reads CASSLTPGGTNYGYTF. The CDR3 DNA reads TGCGCCAGCAGCCTCACTCCGGGGGGCACTAACTATGGCTACACCTTC.

This clonotype was observed a single time. The chain joins TRBV18 to TRBJ1-4; TRBD1 is a possible D gene (5 bases). Germline assignment: CDR1 KGHSH and CDR2 LQKENI. Trimming left V 7 bases short and J 8 bases short, with 23 bases between. This CDR3 spans 16 amino acids. In DNA, the CDR3 is TGTGCCAGCTGCAGCCGGGACCCAAGAAGAGGGGAAAAACTGTTTTTT. Encoded protein: CASCSRDPRRGEKLFF. Supplemented by reference TRBV18 and TRBJ1-4, the full variable domain reads NAGVMQNPRHLVRRRGQEARLRCSPMKGHSHVYWYRQLPEEGLKFMVYLQKENIIDESGMPKERFSAEFPKEGPSILRIQQVVRGDSAAYFCASCSRDPRRGEKLFFGSGTQLSVL.